This T cell receptor beta chain originates from a study of T cells expressing NK-cell markers. TCRdb re-called the 5' RACE reads; every CDR3 protein appears as one record, without DNA. The listing records roughly 450,000 distinct CDR3 sequences. Study results and limitations: Dominance of the CD3+CD56-NKG2C+ fraction by these clonotypes also held in a handful of donors.

The CDR3 totals 17 residues. CDR1 MGHRA and CDR2 YSYEKL come from the germline V gene. Remarks on this clonotype: Its antigen is undetermined.

The V call is TRBV4-1, the J call TRBJ2-3; TCRdb designates TRBD2, a call that cannot be tested without DNA. This receptor was obtained from a woman aged 50 to 60 in good health. Material for sequencing was blood T cells: a sorted CD56 or NKG2C T cell subset, CD4+ or CD8+ T cells, or bulk PBMC T cells (not recorded which). The CDR3 sequence is CASSRLTSGTFTDTQYF.